This TCR beta chain was observed in a study of shared clonotypes between healthy human individuals. Whole-study results and caveats: Only a few donors were included, so the genetic and exposure-history diversity represented was limited. Generally, naive subsets came out with larger estimated richness than memory subsets.

As concerns this clone: Its specificity is not known. At one end, the junction sequence differs from germline, possibly due to a read error.

Profiling relied on immunoSEQ multiplex PCR, and the TCRdb table lists in-frame clones only, not all of them. The repertoire holds a few hundred thousand clones, with around 86% as singletons. The clonotype comes from a man in his late teens or twenties in good health. Sequenced input: memory CD8+ T cells sorted from blood. Regarding subset: CD45RO+ cells pooled with CCR7-negative TemRA cells.

The CDR3 DNA sequence: TGTGCCAGCAGCTCTATCTACAAGCAGTACTTC. It yields the protein CASSSIYKQYF. The J gene is TRBJ2-7, the V gene TRBV7-9; D is ambiguous. The CDR3 runs 11 residues. The germline V gene has CDR1 SEHNR and CDR2 FQNEAQ (reference sequence). The full variable domain, in which reference TRBV7-9 and TRBJ2-7 provide the parts outside the CDR3, is DTGVSQNPRHKITKRGQNVTFRCDPISEHNRLYWYRQTLGQGPEFLTYFQNEAQLEKSRLLSDRFSAERPKGSFSTLEIQRTEQGDSAMYLCASSSIYKQYFGPGTRLTVT.